This TCR beta chain was identified in a study of T cell clonality in common variable immunodeficiency. Overall study results and limits: TCRbeta clonality was increased in CVID versus healthy controls. Shared TCRbeta clones were fewer between CVID subjects than controls.

Assay used: immunoSEQ multiplex PCR; TCRdb lists only in-frame clones, some missing. Recorded here are tens of thousands of clones, none singletons. Germline lookup yields CDR1 KGHSH and CDR2 LQKENI. V was cut by 2 bases and J by 1 base, with 6 bases left in between. CDR3 length: 14 residues. This clone was counted at least ten times. No antigen is known for it. The read ends 3 residues early relative to the CDR3; the germline J gene fills the gap. The chain recombines TRBV18 with TRBJ1-5, with D hard to call. This receptor was identified in a person aged 18-69 years in good health. The source material was peripheral blood mononuclear cells. The DNA read from the CDR3 is TGTGCCAGCTCACCATCGGGGAGCAATCAGCCC. Protein sequence: CASSPSGSNQP. The complete CDR3 sequence is CASSPSGSNQPQHF. The entire variable domain, with the rest obtained from reference TRBV18 and TRBJ1-5, is as follows: NAGVMQNPRHLVRRRGQEARLRCSPMKGHSHVYWYRQLPEEGLKFMVYLQKENIIDESGMPKERFSAEFPKEGPSILRIQQVVRGDSAAYFCASSPSGSNQPQHFGDGTRLSIL.